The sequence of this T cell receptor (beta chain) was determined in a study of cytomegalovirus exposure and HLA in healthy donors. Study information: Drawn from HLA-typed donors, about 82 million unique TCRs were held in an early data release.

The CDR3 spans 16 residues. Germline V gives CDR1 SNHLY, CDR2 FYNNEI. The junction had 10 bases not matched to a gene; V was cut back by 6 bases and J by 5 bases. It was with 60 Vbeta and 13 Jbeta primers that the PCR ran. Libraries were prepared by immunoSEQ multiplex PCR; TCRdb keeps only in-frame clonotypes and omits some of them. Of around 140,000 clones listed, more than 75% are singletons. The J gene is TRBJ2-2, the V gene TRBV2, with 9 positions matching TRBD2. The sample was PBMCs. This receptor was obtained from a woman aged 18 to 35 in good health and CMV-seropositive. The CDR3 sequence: CASRTPLSGGTGELFF. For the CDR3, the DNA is TGTGCCAGCAGGACCCCTCTTAGCGGGGGAACCGGGGAGCTGTTTTTT.